These T cell receptor beta chains were read from a single sample in a study of OX40 agonist ivuxolimab in advanced cancers. Using immunoSEQ multiplex PCR, the repertoire was profiled, and TCRdb retains in-frame clones only, with some absent. The sample consists of 12,000 or so clones, about 85% of them appearing once. Specimen: CD4+ or CD8+ T cells sorted from blood, collected in a trial of the OX40 agonist ivuxolimab. The receptors shown here come from an adult with an advanced solid tumor such as melanoma, head and neck, liver or kidney cancer. Each CDR3 is given with its conserved first and last residue. Each record gives: D gene, clone size, J gene, V gene, CDR3 DNA, CDR3 protein. The D gene is left open where the match is weak. Rows give clone size only sometimes, using once, few, many, or a class for an expanded clone.

D: TRBD2
size: NA
J: TRBJ2-7
V: TRBV5-1
DNA: TGCGCCAGCAGCTGGTGTGGCGGGGGGGAAGACGAGCAGTACTTC
CDR3: CASSWCGGGEDEQYF

D: NA
size: NA
J: TRBJ1-2
V: TRBV7-9
DNA: TGTGCCAGCAGCAACCGGGATAACCTTAACTATGGCTACACCTTC
CDR3: CASSNRDNLNYGYTF

D: NA
size: NA
J: TRBJ2-3
V: TRBV28
DNA: TGTGCCAGCACTCGGACCTACCCGTATACGCAGTATTTT
CDR3: CASTRTYPYTQYF

D: NA
size: NA
J: TRBJ2-2
V: TRBV1
DNA: TGCACCAGCAGCCAACCCCCTACAGGGACGGGGGAGCTGTTTTTT
CDR3: CTSSQPPTGTGELFF

D: NA
size: NA
J: TRBJ2-3
V: TRBV5-6
DNA: TGTGCCTCAAGCCAGGTACACAGATACGCAGTATTT
CDR3: CASSQVHRYAVF

D: NA
size: NA
J: TRBJ1-5
V: TRBV27
DNA: TGTGCCAGCAGTGGGAGGGGTGAAGGCAATCAGCCCCAGCATTTT
CDR3: CASSGRGEGNQPQHF

D: TRBD1
size: few
J: TRBJ1-1
V: TRBV5-5
DNA: TGTGCCAGCAGCCCGGGACAGGGACTGAACACTGAAGCTTTCTTT
CDR3: CASSPGQGLNTEAFF

D: NA
size: NA
J: TRBJ2-7
V: TRBV6-1
DNA: TGTGCCAGCAGTTATCGGGGAAGCTCCTACGAGCAGTACTTC
CDR3: CASSYRGSSYEQYF

D: NA
size: NA
J: TRBJ1-1
V: TRBV14
DNA: TGTGCCAGCAGCCAAGTACCTCCCTGGAACAAGGCTGAAGCTTTCTTT
CDR3: CASSQVPPWNKAEAFF

D: NA
size: NA
J: TRBJ1-3
V: TRBV4-2
DNA: TGTGCCAGCAGCCCCTCCGCCGGACTTTCCTCTGGAAACACCATATATTTT
CDR3: CASSPSAGLSSGNTIYF

D: TRBD1
size: NA
J: TRBJ1-1
V: TRBV7-2
DNA: TGTGCCAGCAGCTTCGAGGGGGCGAACACTGAAGCTTTCTTT
CDR3: CASSFEGANTEAFF

D: TRBD1
size: NA
J: TRBJ1-6
V: TRBV25-1
DNA: TGTGCCAGCAGTGACCTGGGGGGGACAGCGGGGACGAATTCACCCCTCCACTTT
CDR3: CASSDLGGTAGTNSPLHF

D: NA
size: NA
J: TRBJ2-3
V: TRBV27
DNA: TGTGCCAGCAGTTTGTGGGGTGCAGGAGATACGCAGTATTTT
CDR3: CASSLWGAGDTQYF

D: NA
size: NA
J: TRBJ1-3
V: TRBV7-9
DNA: TGTGCCAGCAGCTTAGGCTTTGGGGCCTCTGGAAACACCATATATTTT
CDR3: CASSLGFGASGNTIYF

D: TRBD1
size: NA
J: TRBJ1-1
V: TRBV2
DNA: TGTGCCAGCATACAGGGGGCATTGAACACTGAAGCTTTCTTT
CDR3: CASIQGALNTEAFF

D: TRBD2
size: NA
J: TRBJ2-7
V: TRBV5-4
DNA: TGTGCCAGCAGCCATCGACTAGCGGGGAGTGAGCAGTACTTC
CDR3: CASSHRLAGSEQYF

D: TRBD2
size: once
J: TRBJ2-7
V: TRBV27
DNA: TGTGCCAGCAGTTGGAGTAGCGGGGAAAGCTCCTACGAGCAGTACTTC
CDR3: CASSWSSGESSYEQYF

D: NA
size: NA
J: TRBJ1-1
V: TRBV9
DNA: TGTGCCAGCAGCCCCATGAATGGGGTCGGGAACACTGAAGCTTTCTTT
CDR3: CASSPMNGVGNTEAFF

D: NA
size: once
J: TRBJ2-2
V: TRBV5-5
DNA: TGTGCCAGCAGCTTAGGGGGAGACGGGGAGCTGTTTTTT
CDR3: CASSLGGDGELFF

D: NA
size: NA
J: TRBJ1-5
V: TRBV7-2
DNA: TGTGCCAGCAGCCCGAGGGGGGACGCCTCGGGAATCGCTGGGGCCCAGCATTTT
CDR3: CASSPRGDASGIAGAQHF

D: NA
size: NA
J: TRBJ2-1
V: TRBV4-1
DNA: TGCGCCAGCAGCCGAGGACCCGGGACTGCTGAGCAGTTCTTC
CDR3: CASSRGPGTAEQFF

D: TRBD2
size: NA
J: TRBJ2-3
V: TRBV6-4
DNA: TGTGCCAGCAGTGACGCGGGGGGGCAGGCCGATACGCAGTATTTT
CDR3: CASSDAGGQADTQYF

D: NA
size: NA
J: TRBJ2-1
V: TRBV18
DNA: TGTGCCAGCTCAAGCGGCTACAATGAGCAGTTCTTC
CDR3: CASSSGYNEQFF

D: TRBD2
size: NA
J: TRBJ2-1
V: TRBV5-1
DNA: TGCGCCAGCAGCTCCGGACTAGCCGTTAGTGAGCAGTTCTTC
CDR3: CASSSGLAVSEQFF

D: TRBD1
size: NA
J: TRBJ1-6
V: TRBV5-8
DNA: TGTGCCAGCAGCGACAGGGGGTGGAATTCACCCCTCCACTTT
CDR3: CASSDRGWNSPLHF

D: NA
size: NA
J: TRBJ1-1
V: TRBV7-8
DNA: TGTGCCAGCAGCTCTTACAGAGAAGCTTTCTTT
CDR3: CASSSYREAFF

D: NA
size: NA
J: TRBJ2-7
V: TRBV9
DNA: TGTGCCAGCAGCGATGGGTCGGGGCAGTACTTC
CDR3: CASSDGSGQYF

D: NA
size: NA
J: TRBJ1-1
V: TRBV5-1
DNA: TGCGCCAGCAGCTTGGTAGGCAGTGAAGCTTTCTTT
CDR3: CASSLVGSEAFF

D: NA
size: NA
J: TRBJ2-7
V: TRBV4-1
DNA: TGCGCCAGCAGCCGCACAGCATCCTACGGGCAGTACTTC
CDR3: CASSRTASYGQYF